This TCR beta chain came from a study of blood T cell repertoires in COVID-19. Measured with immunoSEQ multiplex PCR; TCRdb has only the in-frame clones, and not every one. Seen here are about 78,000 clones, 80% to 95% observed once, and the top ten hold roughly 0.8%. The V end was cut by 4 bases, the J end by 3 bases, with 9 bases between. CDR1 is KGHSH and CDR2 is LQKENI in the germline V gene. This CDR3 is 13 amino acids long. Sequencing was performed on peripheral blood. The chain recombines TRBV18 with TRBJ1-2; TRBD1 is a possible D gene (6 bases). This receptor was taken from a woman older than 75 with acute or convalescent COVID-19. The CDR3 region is CASSRDIYYGYTF. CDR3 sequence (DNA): TGTGCCAGCTCACGGGACATTTACTATGGCTACACCTTC.